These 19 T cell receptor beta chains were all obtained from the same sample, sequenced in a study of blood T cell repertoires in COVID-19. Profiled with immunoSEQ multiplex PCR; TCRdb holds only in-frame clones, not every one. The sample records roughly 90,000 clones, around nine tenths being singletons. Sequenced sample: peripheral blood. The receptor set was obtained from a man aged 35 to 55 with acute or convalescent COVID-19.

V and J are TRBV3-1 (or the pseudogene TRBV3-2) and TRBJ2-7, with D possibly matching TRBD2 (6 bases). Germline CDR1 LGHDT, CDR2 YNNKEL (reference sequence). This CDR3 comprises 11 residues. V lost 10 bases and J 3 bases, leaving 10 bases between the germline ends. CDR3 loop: CATRDLYEQYF. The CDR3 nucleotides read TGTGCCACGCGGGATCTCTACGAGCAGTACTTC.

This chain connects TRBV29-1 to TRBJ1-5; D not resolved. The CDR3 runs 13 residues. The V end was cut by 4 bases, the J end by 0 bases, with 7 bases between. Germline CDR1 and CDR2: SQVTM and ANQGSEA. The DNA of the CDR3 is TGCAGCGTTGTGTACACTAGCAATCAGCCCCAGCATTTT. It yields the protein CSVVYTSNQPQHF.

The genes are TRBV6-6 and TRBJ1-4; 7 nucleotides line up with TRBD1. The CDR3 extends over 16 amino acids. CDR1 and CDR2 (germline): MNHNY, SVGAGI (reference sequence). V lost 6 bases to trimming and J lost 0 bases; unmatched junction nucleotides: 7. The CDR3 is CASRETGVATNEKLFF. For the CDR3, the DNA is TGTGCCAGCAGAGAAACAGGGGTTGCAACTAATGAAAAACTGTTTTTT.

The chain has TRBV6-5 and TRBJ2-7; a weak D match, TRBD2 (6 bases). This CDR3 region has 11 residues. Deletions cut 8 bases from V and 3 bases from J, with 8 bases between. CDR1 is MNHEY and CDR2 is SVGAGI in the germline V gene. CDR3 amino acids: CASVSGYEQYF. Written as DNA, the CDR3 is TGTGCCAGCGTTAGCGGCTACGAGCAGTACTTC.

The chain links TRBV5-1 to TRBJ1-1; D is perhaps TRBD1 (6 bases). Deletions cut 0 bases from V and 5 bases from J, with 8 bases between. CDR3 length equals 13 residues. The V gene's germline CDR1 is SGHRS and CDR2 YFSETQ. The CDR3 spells CASSLEGGTEAFF. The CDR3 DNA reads TGCGCCAGCAGCTTGGAAGGGGGTACTGAAGCTTTCTTT.

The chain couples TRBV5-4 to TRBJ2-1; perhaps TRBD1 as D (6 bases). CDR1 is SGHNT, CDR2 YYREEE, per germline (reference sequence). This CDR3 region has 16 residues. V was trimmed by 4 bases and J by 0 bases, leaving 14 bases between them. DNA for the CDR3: TGTGCCAGCAGCATAGCCGGGACAAGCTCCTACAATGAGCAGTTCTTC. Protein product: CASSIAGTSSYNEQFF.

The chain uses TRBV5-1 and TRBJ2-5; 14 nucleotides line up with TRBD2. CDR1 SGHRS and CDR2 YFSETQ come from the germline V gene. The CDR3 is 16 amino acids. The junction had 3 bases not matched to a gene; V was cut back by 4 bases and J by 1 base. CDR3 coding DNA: TGCGCCAGCAGCAAAGGACTAGCGGGGGGCCAAGAGACCCAGTACTTC. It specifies CASSKGLAGGQETQYF.

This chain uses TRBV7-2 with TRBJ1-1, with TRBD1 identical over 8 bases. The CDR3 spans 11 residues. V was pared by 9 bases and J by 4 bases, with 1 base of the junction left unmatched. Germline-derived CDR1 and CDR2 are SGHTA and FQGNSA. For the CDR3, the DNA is TGTGCCAGGGACAGGGCCACTGAAGCTTTCTTT. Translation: CARDRATEAFF.

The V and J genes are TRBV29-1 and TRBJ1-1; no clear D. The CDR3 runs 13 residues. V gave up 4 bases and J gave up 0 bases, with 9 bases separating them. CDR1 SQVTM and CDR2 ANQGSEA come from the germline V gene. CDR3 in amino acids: CSVAEVMNTEAFF. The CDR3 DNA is TGCAGCGTTGCCGAGGTCATGAACACTGAAGCTTTCTTT.

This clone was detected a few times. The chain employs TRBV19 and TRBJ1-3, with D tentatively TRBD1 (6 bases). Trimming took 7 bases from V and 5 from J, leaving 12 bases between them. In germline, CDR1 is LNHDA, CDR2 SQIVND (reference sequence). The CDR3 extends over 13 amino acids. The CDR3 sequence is CASTLTGRNTIYF. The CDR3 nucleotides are TGTGCCAGTACCCTGACAGGAAGAAACACCATATATTTT.

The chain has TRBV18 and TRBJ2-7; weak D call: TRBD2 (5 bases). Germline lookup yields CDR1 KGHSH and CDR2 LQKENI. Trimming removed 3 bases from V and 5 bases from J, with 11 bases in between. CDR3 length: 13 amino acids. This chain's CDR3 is CASSPGVLDEQYF. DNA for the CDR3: TGTGCCAGCTCACCCGGGGTCTTGGACGAGCAGTACTTC.

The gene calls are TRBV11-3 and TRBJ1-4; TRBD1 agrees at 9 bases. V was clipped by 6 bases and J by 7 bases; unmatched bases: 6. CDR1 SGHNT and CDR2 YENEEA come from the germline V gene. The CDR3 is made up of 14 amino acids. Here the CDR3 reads CASRGGTGFEKLFF. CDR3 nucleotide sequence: TGTGCCAGCAGGGGGGGGACAGGGTTTGAAAAACTGTTTTTT.

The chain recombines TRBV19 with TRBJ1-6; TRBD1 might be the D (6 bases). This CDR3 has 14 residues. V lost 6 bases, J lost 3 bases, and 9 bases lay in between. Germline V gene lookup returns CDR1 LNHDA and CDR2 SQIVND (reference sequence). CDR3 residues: CASSEDSYNSPLHF. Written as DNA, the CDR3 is TGTGCCAGTAGCGAGGACAGCTATAATTCACCCCTCCACTTT.

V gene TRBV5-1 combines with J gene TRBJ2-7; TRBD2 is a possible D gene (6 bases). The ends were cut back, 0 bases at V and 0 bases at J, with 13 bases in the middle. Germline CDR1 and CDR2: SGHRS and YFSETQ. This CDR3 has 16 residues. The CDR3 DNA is TGCGCCAGCAGCTTGGTGTCGGCGGGGAGCTCCTACGAGCAGTACTTC. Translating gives CASSLVSAGSSYEQYF.

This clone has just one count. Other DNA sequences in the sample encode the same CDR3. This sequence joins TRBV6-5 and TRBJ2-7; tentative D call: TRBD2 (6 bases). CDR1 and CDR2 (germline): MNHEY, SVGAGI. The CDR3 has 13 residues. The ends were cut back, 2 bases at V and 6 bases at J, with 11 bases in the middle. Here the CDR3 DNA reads TGTGCCAGCAGTTACGGGCTCGGGGGCGAGCAGTACTTC. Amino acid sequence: CASSYGLGGEQYF.

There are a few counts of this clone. The CDR3 loop is CASSHGQGKAFF. In DNA, the CDR3 is TGTGCCAGCAGCCACGGACAGGGAAAAGCTTTCTTT. V is TRBV3-1 (or the pseudogene TRBV3-2) and J is TRBJ1-1; the match to TRBD1 covers 8 bases. Germline V gene lookup returns CDR1 LGHDT and CDR2 YNNKEL (reference sequence). The CDR3 is made up of 12 amino acids. The J segment lost 9 bases and the V segment lost 3 bases, leaving 3 bases of the junction unmatched.

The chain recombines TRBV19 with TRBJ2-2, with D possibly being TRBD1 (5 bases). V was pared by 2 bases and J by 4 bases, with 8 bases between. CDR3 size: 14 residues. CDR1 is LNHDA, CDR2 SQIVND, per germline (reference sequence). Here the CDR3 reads CASSIPQATGELFF. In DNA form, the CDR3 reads TGTGCCAGTAGTATACCACAGGCCACCGGGGAGCTGTTTTTT.

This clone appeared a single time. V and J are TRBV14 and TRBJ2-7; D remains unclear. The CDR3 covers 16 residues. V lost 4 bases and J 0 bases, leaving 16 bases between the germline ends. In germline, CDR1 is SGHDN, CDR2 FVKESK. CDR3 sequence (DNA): TGTGCCAGCAGCCGGCGTCGAGGCGGAAGCTCCTACGAGCAGTACTTC. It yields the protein CASSRRRGGSSYEQYF.

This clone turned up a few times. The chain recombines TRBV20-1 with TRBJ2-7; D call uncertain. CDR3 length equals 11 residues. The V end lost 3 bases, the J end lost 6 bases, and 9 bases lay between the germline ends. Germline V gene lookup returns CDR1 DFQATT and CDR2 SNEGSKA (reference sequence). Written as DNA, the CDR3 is TGCAGTGCTAGTAGTGGGCTCGAGCAGTACTTC. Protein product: CSASSGLEQYF.